This T cell receptor beta chain was recorded in a study of PD-1 blockade in classical Hodgkin lymphoma. Broader study findings: CD8+ TCR diversity did not rise significantly by C4D1, unlike CD4+. A reduction in baseline TCR diversity was reportedly seen in newly diagnosed patients relative to healthy donors. Anyone who began nivolumab under 1 year after ASCT was excluded. Newly diagnosed and completely responding patients shared comparable baseline diversity.

On this clone: Its target is unknown.

Measured with immunoSEQ multiplex PCR; TCRdb has only the in-frame clones, and not every one. Among about 110,000 clones listed, roughly nine tenths were seen once. CDR3 size: 14 residues. The germline V gene encodes CDR1 SGHDT and CDR2 YYEEEE. Deletions cut 2 bases from V and 2 bases from J, with 8 bases between. Patients all relapsed after autologous stem cell transplantation, and there was variation in brentuximab vedotin exposure. V is TRBV5-6 and J is TRBJ2-4; a possible D gene is TRBD2 (5 bases). The starting material was peripheral blood mononuclear cells (PBMCs), obtained before the second cycle of nivolumab. The source of this sequence is a human donor with classical Hodgkin lymphoma. For the CDR3, the DNA is TGTGCCAGCAGCTTCCCGGGGACCAAAAACATTCAGTACTTC. Its translation: CASSFPGTKNIQYF.